The TCR beta chain described here comes from a study of control samples from healthy donors and cancer patients. Germline values: CDR1 SGHTS, CDR2 YDEGEE. V was trimmed by 5 bases and J by 0 bases, leaving 12 bases between them. The CDR3 has 15 amino acids. Some clones are missing from TCRdb's copy, which holds only in-frame ones; the method was immunoSEQ multiplex PCR. This sample has roughly 10,000 clones, with roughly 90% found just once. This sequence originates from a man aged 55-75 years with colorectal cancer. What was sequenced was PBMCs. The chain joins TRBV5-8 to TRBJ1-5; perhaps TRBD1 as D (5 bases). CDR3 coding DNA: TGTGCCAGCAGTTGGCAGGGTTATAGCAATCAGCCCCAGCATTTT. It encodes CASSWQGYSNQPQHF.